These T cell receptor beta chains were read from a single sample in a study of vaccination effects on CD4 cells after COVID-19. Their cognate antigens are unknown. Assay used: immunoSEQ multiplex PCR; TCRdb lists only in-frame clones, some missing. Of about 65,000 clones listed, roughly three quarters are singletons. The sequencing here drew on CD4+ T cells from PBMCs cultured with HCoV-NL63 spike peptides, taken before COVID-19 vaccination. These receptors all come from a human donor who received a COVID-19 vaccine. Both conserved end residues are part of each CDR3. D genes are given only for firm matches. Where a row states a size, it is once, few, many or the class of an expanded clone; other rows omit it.

J gene | V gene | D gene | clone size | CDR3 DNA | CDR3 protein
TRBJ1-1 | TRBV12-3/TRBV12-4 | NA | few | TGTGCCAGCAGTTTAGGACAGAACACTGAAGCTTTCTTT | CASSLGQNTEAFF
TRBJ1-1 | TRBV30 | NA | NA | TGTGCCTGGAGTGTAGGCAGTCTGAACACTGAAGCTTTCTTT | CAWSVGSLNTEAFF
TRBJ2-5 | TRBV29-1 | NA | NA | TGCAGCGTTGAGGGGTGGGCTCAAGAGACCCAGTACTTC | CSVEGWAQETQYF
TRBJ2-2 | TRBV3-1/TRBV3-2 | NA | NA | TGTGCCAGCACCACAGGGGGGGCGCCCACCGGGGAGCTGTTTTTT | CASTTGGAPTGELFF
TRBJ2-1 | TRBV11-2 | TRBD1 | NA | TGTGCCAGCAGCCCACGGACAGGAGCAAGCTCCTACAATGAGCAGTTCTTC | CASSPRTGASSYNEQFF
TRBJ2-5 | TRBV5-1 | NA | NA | TGCGCCAGCAGCCGGGACACTCAAGAGACCCAGTACTTC | CASSRDTQETQYF
TRBJ1-5 | TRBV7-2 | TRBD1 | NA | TGTGCCAGCAGCCAAGGGGGCCCTAGCAATCAGCCCCAGCATTTT | CASSQGGPSNQPQHF
TRBJ1-6 | TRBV14 | NA | few | TGTGCCAGCAGCCAGGGGTACAGTAATTCACCCCTCCACTTT | CASSQGYSNSPLHF
TRBJ2-5 | TRBV29-1 | NA | few | TGCAGCGTCGGAACCACTAGTTTGGTGGAGACCCAGTACTTC | CSVGTTSLVETQYF
TRBJ2-5 | TRBV4-3 | NA | NA | TGCGCCAGCAGCCAAAAAAGGCCGGCGAATCTAAGGGAGACCCAGTACTTC | CASSQKRPANLRETQYF
TRBJ1-1 | TRBV10-3 | NA | NA | TGTGCCGTCAGGGCGGGGAGCACTGAAGCTTTCTTT | CAVRAGSTEAFF
TRBJ1-1 | TRBV6-7 | TRBD1 | NA | TGTGCCAGCAGTTACGGCGACAGGGTGCGGGTGAACACTGAAGCTTTCTTT | CASSYGDRVRVNTEAFF
TRBJ2-3 | TRBV18 | NA | NA | TGTGCCAGCTCACTTCCCGGCACAGATACGCAGTATTTT | CASSLPGTDTQYF
TRBJ2-3 | TRBV7-2 | NA | NA | TGTGCCAGCAGCTTAACGGGATTGGGGCAAACAGATACGCAGTATTTT | CASSLTGLGQTDTQYF
TRBJ1-3 | TRBV5-5 | NA | NA | TGTGCCAGCAGCTTGGTGGGAGGCGACACCATATATTTT | CASSLVGGDTIYF
TRBJ2-3 | TRBV5-1 | NA | NA | TGCGCCAGCAGCTTGGGGCTAGCGAAGGGTGCAGATACGCAGTATTTT | CASSLGLAKGADTQYF
TRBJ1-2 | TRBV9 | NA | few | TGTGCCAGCAGCGTAGATAAGCGTGGCTACACCTTC | CASSVDKRGYTF
TRBJ1-2 | TRBV7-2 | TRBD1 | NA | TGTGCCAGCAGCTTTGACAGGGTGGACGGCTACACCTTC | CASSFDRVDGYTF
TRBJ2-1 | TRBV10-3 | NA | once | TGTGCCATCAGTGAAGATGGGCTAGCGACCAATGAGCAGTTCTTC | CAISEDGLATNEQFF
TRBJ2-6 | TRBV28 | NA | NA | TGTGCCAGCAGTTTAATCTCTGGGGCCAACGTCCTGACTTTC | CASSLISGANVLTF
TRBJ1-5 | TRBV19 | NA | NA | TGTGCCAGTAGTGGACCGGTGGGGGATCAGCCCCAGCATTTT | CASSGPVGDQPQHF
TRBJ2-3 | TRBV6-5 | TRBD2 | NA | TGTGCCATACAGACTAGCGGGGGGGCAGATACGCAGTATTTT | CAIQTSGGADTQYF
TRBJ1-5 | TRBV3-1/TRBV3-2 | NA | NA | TGTGCCAGCAGCCAAGAAGGAGGGAACAATCAGCCCCAGCATTTT | CASSQEGGNNQPQHF
TRBJ2-6 | TRBV5-8 | TRBD1 | few | TGTGCCAGCAGCTTATACAGGGGATACTCTGGGGCCAACGTCCTGACTTTC | CASSLYRGYSGANVLTF
TRBJ2-1 | TRBV10-1 | TRBD1 | NA | TGCGCCAGCAGTGAAACCGGGACAGGGGGCATTGAGCAGTTCTTC | CASSETGTGGIEQFF
TRBJ1-4 | TRBV7-9 | NA | NA | TGTGCCAGCAGCCAGGACGGACAAAAACTGTTTTTT | CASSQDGQKLFF